A single sample gave rise to the 31 T cell receptor beta chains below, sequenced in a study of immune cell composition in non-small cell lung cancer (dated by TCRdb to the late 2010s). The library was built by means of the immunoSEQ multiplex PCR assay. TCRdb re-hosts the immuneACCESS table, in-frame sequences only. Its copies lack some clones; in the studies checked, an unresolved V gene accounts for under half of them, and the cause for the rest is not known. For this sample the table gives around 2,600 clones, of which over 60% were detected only once. 15% to 20% of the sample is in the top ten clones. Normal lung samples came from the same patient and were non-adjacent lung tissue collected as far from the tumour as possible, with a minimum distance of 3 cm. The sample taken for sequencing was non-adjacent lung tissue. The source of these receptors is a human donor with non-small cell lung cancer.

V and J are TRBV19 and TRBJ1-2; no reliable D call. Trimming left V 7 bases short and J 6 bases short, with 15 bases between. Germline V CDR1 and CDR2: LNHDA, SQIVND (reference sequence). This CDR3 is 13 amino acids long. In DNA form, the CDR3 reads TGTGCCAGTAACCCTTCGGGTTTTAATGGCTACACCTTC. Translation gives CASNPSGFNGYTF.

The V and J genes are TRBV9 and TRBJ1-1; TRBD1 aligns across 8 bases. The CDR3 sequence is 14 residues long. J gave up 1 base and V 4 bases, and 3 bases lay outside the gene matches. Germline values: CDR1 SGDLS, CDR2 YYNGEE. CDR3 amino acids: CASSPGTGNTEAFF. DNA for the CDR3: TGTGCCAGCAGCCCAGGGACAGGGAACACTGAAGCTTTCTTT.

J is TRBJ2-5 and V is TRBV5-5; 7 positions agree with TRBD2. Germline CDR1 and CDR2: SGHKS and YYEKEE (reference sequence). Trimming cost V 4 bases and J 6 bases; bases outside gene matches: 6. This CDR3 has 13 residues. The CDR3 nucleotides read TGTGCCAGCAGCCTCACGGGACTACAGACCCAGTACTTC. It translates to CASSLTGLQTQYF.

CDR3 sequence: CASSLQDFSYEQYF. CDR3 bases: TGCGCCAGCAGCTTGCAGGATTTCTCCTACGAGCAGTACTTC. The chain uses TRBV5-1 and TRBJ2-7, with D uncertain. V dropped 1 base and J dropped 0 bases, with 8 bases sitting between them. This CDR3 contains 14 residues. Germline CDR1 SGHRS, CDR2 YFSETQ.

For the CDR3, the DNA is TGTGCCAGCGCTAGAACATTCTCTGGAAACACCATATATTTT. Amino acids: CASARTFSGNTIYF. The chain carries TRBV2 and TRBJ1-3; D unresolved. The CDR3 has 14 amino acids. Germline V CDR1 and CDR2: SNHLY, FYNNEI. The ends were cut back, 8 bases at V and 0 bases at J, with 11 bases in the middle. The full variable domain, its missing parts supplied by reference TRBV2 and TRBJ1-3, is EPEVTQTPSHQVTQMGQEVILRCVPISNHLYFYWYRQILGQKVEFLVSFYNNEISEKSEIFDDQFSVERPDGSNFTLKIRSTKLEDSAMYFCASARTFSGNTIYFGEGSWLTVV.

This chain joins TRBV6-5 and TRBJ1-3; tentatively, D is TRBD1 (6 bases). Germline CDR1 reads MNHEY; CDR2 reads SVGAGI. The CDR3 totals 15 residues. Trimming took off 6 bases at V and 7 bases at J, with 19 bases between the two ends. CDR3 DNA: TGTGCCAGCAGCCAAAGCAGGGGCAGTGGGAACACCATATATTTT. Residues: CASSQSRGSGNTIYF.

J is TRBJ2-2 and V is TRBV2; D perhaps matches TRBD2 (5 bases). The CDR3 is 13 amino acids. Germline loops: CDR1 SNHLY, CDR2 FYNNEI. Deletions cut 8 bases from V and 1 base from J, with 8 bases between. CDR3 region: CASLRENTGELFF. The CDR3 region has the DNA TGTGCCAGCCTCCGGGAGAACACCGGGGAGCTGTTTTTT. The complete variable domain, with remaining parts taken from reference TRBV2 and TRBJ2-2, reads EPEVTQTPSHQVTQMGQEVILRCVPISNHLYFYWYRQILGQKVEFLVSFYNNEISEKSEIFDDQFSVERPDGSNFTLKIRSTKLEDSAMYFCASLRENTGELFFGEGSRLTVL.

The rearrangement joins TRBV6-6 to TRBJ2-5; the D is unclear. Germline V lookup: CDR1 MNHNY, CDR2 SVGAGI (reference sequence). Trimming stripped 5 bases from V and 9 bases from J, with 10 bases between. The CDR3 spans 11 residues. CDR3 in amino acids: CASSTPVAQYF. DNA for the CDR3: TGTGCCAGCAGTACCCCAGTGGCCCAGTACTTC.

The V and J genes are TRBV28 and TRBJ2-5; possible D gene TRBD1, 5 bases. Trimming removed 2 bases from V and 5 bases from J, with 9 bases in between. The CDR3 sequence is 13 residues long. Germline lookup yields CDR1 MDHEN and CDR2 SYDVKM. CDR3 loop: CASSLRGWETQYF. CDR3 DNA sequence: TGTGCCAGCAGTTTAAGGGGTTGGGAGACCCAGTACTTC.

This clone was picked up one time. The CDR3 here is CASSPGLVNEKLFF. The DNA for the CDR3 is TGTGCCAGCTCACCTGGACTGGTTAATGAAAAACTGTTTTTT. The chain has TRBV18 and TRBJ1-4, with no clear D. This CDR3 contains 14 residues. Per the germline V gene, CDR1 is KGHSH and CDR2 is LQKENI. Trimming removed 3 bases from V and 4 bases from J, with 9 bases in between.

The V gene is TRBV5-1, the J gene TRBJ2-7, with D possibly matching TRBD1 (6 bases). V was clipped by 4 bases and J by 1 base, with 12 bases between them. Germline V CDR1 and CDR2: SGHRS, YFSETQ. CDR3 size: 14 residues. The CDR3, as DNA: TGCGCCAGCAGCATTTCAGGGGTTTCCTACGAGCAGTACTTC. Protein product: CASSISGVSYEQYF.

By share, this clone counts as hyperexpanded. The CDR3 sequence: CASRAEEGTNTGELFF. In nucleotides, the CDR3 is TGCGCCAGCAGAGCGGAGGAGGGGACGAACACCGGGGAGCTGTTTTTT. The gene calls are TRBV10-1 and TRBJ2-2, with TRBD2 as a possible D gene (6 bases). Trimming removed 6 bases at V and 0 bases at J, with 14 bases between. Germline V gene data show CDR1 as WNHNN and CDR2 as SYGVQD (reference sequence). There are 16 residues in the CDR3.

CDR3 region: CASEGEGAYNEQFF. CDR3 nucleotide sequence: TGTGCCAGCGAGGGGGAGGGCGCCTACAATGAGCAGTTCTTC. V and J are TRBV6-5 and TRBJ2-1; possibly TRBD2 for D (7 bases). Trimming removed 8 bases at V and 2 bases at J, with 13 bases between. In germline, CDR1 is MNHEY, CDR2 SVGAGI. This CDR3 contains 14 residues.

The genes are TRBV5-1 and TRBJ1-1; TRBD1 matches at 11 bases. Germline V gene lookup returns CDR1 SGHRS and CDR2 YFSETQ. V gave up 4 bases and J gave up 0 bases; unmatched junction bases: 8. CDR3 length: 17 amino acids. CDR3 sequence reads: CASSPNEGQGVNTEAFF. CDR3 bases: TGCGCCAGCAGCCCTAACGAGGGACAGGGGGTGAACACTGAAGCTTTCTTT. The complete variable domain, with remaining parts taken from reference TRBV5-1 and TRBJ1-1, reads KAGVTQTPRYLIKTRGQQVTLSCSPISGHRSVSWYQQTPGQGLQFLFEYFSETQRNKGNFPGRFSGRQFSNSRSEMNVSTLELGDSALYLCASSPNEGQGVNTEAFFGQGTRLTVV.

The chain joins TRBV29-1 to TRBJ1-1; D perhaps matches TRBD1 (5 bases). CDR3 length equals 13 residues. Per the germline V gene, CDR1 is SQVTM and CDR2 is ANQGSEA. Trimming removed 1 base from V and 1 base from J, with 7 bases in between. CDR3 DNA sequence: TGCAGCGTTGAAGTGGGGGGGAACACTGAAGCTTTCTTT. It codes for CSVEVGGNTEAFF.

This clone appeared once. This chain links TRBV27 with TRBJ2-1; 7 nucleotides align to TRBD2. The CDR3 length is 16 residues. From germline, CDR1 is MNHEY and CDR2 SMNVEV (reference sequence). After removal of 4 bases from V and 7 bases from J, the junction contained 13 bases not matched to a gene. In DNA form, the CDR3 reads TGTGCCAGCAGTTCCCGAGAGGGGAGGGCCCTTAATGAGCAGTTCTTC. It translates to CASSSREGRALNEQFF.

The rearrangement joins TRBV19 to TRBJ1-1; D call uncertain. The CDR3 is 15 amino acids. In germline, CDR1 is LNHDA, CDR2 SQIVND (reference sequence). The V end was cut by 8 bases, the J end by 4 bases, with 20 bases between. Written as DNA, the CDR3 is TGTGCCAGTTGTAACCCAAAATACCGGGGCACTGAAGCTTTCTTT. Its protein is CASCNPKYRGTEAFF.

Here the CDR3 reads CASSLRGVMNTEAFF. In DNA, the CDR3 is TGTGCCAGCAGCCTCCGCGGAGTCATGAACACTGAAGCTTTCTTT. The chain uses TRBV11-3 and TRBJ1-1, with unresolved D. Germline lookup yields CDR1 SGHNT and CDR2 YENEEA. The germline V and J ends were trimmed by 5 bases and 0 bases, with 13 bases remaining between them. The CDR3 runs 15 residues.

This clone was observed a single time. The rearrangement links TRBV29-1 to TRBJ2-1; perhaps TRBD2 as D (6 bases). The germline CDR1 and CDR2 sequences are SQVTM and ANQGSEA. The CDR3 sequence is 17 residues long. V lost 1 base and J lost 9, with 25 bases in between. The chain's CDR3 is CSVEVGGRAGVQGEQFF. CDR3 sequence (DNA): TGCAGCGTTGAAGTCGGGGGAAGGGCGGGTGTCCAGGGTGAGCAGTTCTTC.

The chain is built from TRBV29-1 and TRBJ1-1; D gene uncertain. The CDR3 has 13 residues. The germline V and J ends were trimmed by 0 bases and 3 bases, with 8 bases remaining between them. The germline gives CDR1 SQVTM, CDR2 ANQGSEA. The DNA of the CDR3 is TGCAGCGTTGAAGAACCCCGGGACACTGAAGCTTTCTTT. Translated: CSVEEPRDTEAFF.

In its sample, this clone was seen a few times. DNA of the CDR3: TGTGCCAGCAGCTTACGAGGGAACGGCGAGCAGTACTTC. Translated: CASSLRGNGEQYF. V is TRBV7-9 and J is TRBJ2-7; perhaps TRBD2 as D (5 bases). Looked up from germline, CDR1 is SEHNR and CDR2 is FQNEAQ (reference sequence). This CDR3 is built from 13 residues. Trimming removed 2 bases from V and 6 bases from J, with 11 bases in between.

The CDR3 nucleotides read TGCGCCAGCAGCCGGGCTTCGGCGGGATCCCCCTACAATGAGCAGTTCTTC. This sequence encodes CASSRASAGSPYNEQFF. The chain has TRBV4-1 and TRBJ2-1, with D possibly being TRBD2 (6 bases). The CDR3 consists of 17 residues. Germline-derived CDR1 and CDR2 are MGHRA and YSYEKL. Trimming took 4 bases from V and 2 from J, leaving 18 bases between them.

The chain is built from TRBV11-2 and TRBJ2-2; D is ambiguous. Germline values: CDR1 SGHAT, CDR2 FQNNGV. V shed 1 base and J shed 1 base, with 4 bases lying between them. This CDR3 has 14 amino acids. The CDR3 DNA sequence: TGTGCCAGCAGCTTAGCCGGGAACACCGGGGAGCTGTTTTTT. Translated, it gives CASSLAGNTGELFF.

This clone was observed a handful of times. V usage is TRBV7-2 and J usage is TRBJ2-1; D may be TRBD1 (6 bases). The CDR3 runs to 13 residues. From germline, CDR1 is SGHTA and CDR2 FQGNSA. Trimming stripped 3 bases from V and 5 bases from J, with 8 bases between. Here the CDR3 reads CASSFNRDNEQFF. The CDR3 nucleotides are TGTGCCAGCAGCTTTAACAGGGACAATGAGCAGTTCTTC.

The chain carries TRBV5-3 and TRBJ1-2; the D is unclear. TRBV5-3 is assigned to the ORF class and has an uncertain function. The CDR3 has 13 residues. The ends were cut back, 8 bases at V and 1 base at J, with 12 bases in the middle. In DNA form, the CDR3 reads TGTGCCAGCAGCCTTTTAAATAACTATGGCTACACCTTC. It is translated as CASSLLNNYGYTF.

The chain recombines TRBV27 with TRBJ1-4; 9 bases line up with TRBD1. Germline-derived CDR1 and CDR2 are MNHEY and SMNVEV (reference sequence). This CDR3 has 14 residues. The ends lost 8 bases at V and 7 bases at J; junction bases unmatched: 8. CDR3 nucleotides: TGTGCCAGCTCCCTGCCGGGACAGGGTGAAAAACTGTTTTTT. Translating gives CASSLPGQGEKLFF.

The CDR3 nucleotides are TGCGCCAGCAGTGAAACTAGCGCCCCTAGCACAGATACGCAGTATTTT. This sequence encodes CASSETSAPSTDTQYF. The rearrangement joins TRBV10-1 to TRBJ2-3, with 7 nucleotides matching TRBD2. This CDR3 contains 16 residues. Unmatched junction bases numbered 6, after V lost 3 bases and J lost 0 bases. Germline V gene lookup returns CDR1 WNHNN and CDR2 SYGVQD (reference sequence).

This clone is labeled medium-sized. J is TRBJ1-1 and V is TRBV25-1; TRBD1 matches 8 bases. The CDR3 runs to 12 residues. The germline V gene has CDR1 MGHDK and CDR2 SYGVNS. The V and J ends lost 7 bases and 11 bases, in that order; junction bases with no gene match: 9. Here the CDR3 reads CASTAGTGMAFF. CDR3 nucleotide sequence: TGTGCCAGCACAGCCGGGACAGGAATGGCTTTCTTT.

The CDR3 nucleotides read TGCGCCAGCAGCCATGAGGCGCGACCTAACTATGGCTACACCTTC. Protein sequence: CASSHEARPNYGYTF. V usage is TRBV4-1 and J usage is TRBJ1-2; no clear D. Trimming shortened V by 3 bases and J by 0 bases, and 11 bases separated the two germline ends. Germline CDR1 and CDR2: MGHRA and YSYEKL. CDR3 length: 15 residues.

The chain employs TRBV6-1 and TRBJ1-2; D is uncertain. The CDR3 spans 13 residues. Trimming cost V 2 bases and J 6 bases, with 10 bases left between them. Germline CDR1 and CDR2: MNHNS and SASEGT. CDR3 DNA sequence: TGTGCCAGCAGTGAACGGGGTCGGGATGGCTACACCTTC. This sequence encodes CASSERGRDGYTF.

To note about this clone: This specimen includes other DNA sequences encoding the same CDR3. The chain has TRBV18 and TRBJ1-6; D might be TRBD1 (6 bases). Trimming cost V 6 bases and J 10 bases, with 25 bases left between them. In germline, CDR1 is KGHSH, CDR2 LQKENI. The length of the CDR3 is 17 residues. The CDR3 protein is CASSLNRGGRSYSPLHF. As DNA, the CDR3 is TGTGCCAGCTCGCTCAACCGCGGGGGCCGGAGCTACTCACCCCTCCACTTT. The entire variable domain, with the rest obtained from reference TRBV18 and TRBJ1-6, is as follows: NAGVMQNPRHLVRRRGQEARLRCSPMKGHSHVYWYRQLPEEGLKFMVYLQKENIIDESGMPKERFSAEFPKEGPSILRIQQVVRGDSAAYFCASSLNRGGRSYSPLHFGNGTRLTVT.